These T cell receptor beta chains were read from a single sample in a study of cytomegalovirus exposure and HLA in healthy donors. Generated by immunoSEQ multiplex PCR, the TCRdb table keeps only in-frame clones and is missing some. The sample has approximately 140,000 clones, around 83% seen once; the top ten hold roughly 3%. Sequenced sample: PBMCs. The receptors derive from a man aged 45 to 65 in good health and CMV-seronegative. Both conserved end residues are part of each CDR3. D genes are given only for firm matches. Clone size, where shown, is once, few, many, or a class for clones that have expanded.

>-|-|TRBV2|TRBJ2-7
CASSYRVTYEQYF
TGTGCCAGCAGTTACAGGGTTACCTACGAGCAGTACTTC
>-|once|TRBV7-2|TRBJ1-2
CASTTFASLGYTF
TGTGCCAGCACCACATTCGCTTCGCTCGGCTACACCTTC
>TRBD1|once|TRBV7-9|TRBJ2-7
CASVGQETYEQYF
TGTGCCAGCGTAGGACAGGAGACCTACGAGCAGTACTTC
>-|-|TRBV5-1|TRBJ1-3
CASSANPQTGNTIYF
TGCGCCAGCAGCGCGAATCCACAGACTGGAAACACCATATATTTT
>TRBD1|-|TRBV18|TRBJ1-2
CASSPRTGRVSGYTF
TGTGCCAGCTCACCTCGGACAGGGAGGGTTTCGGGCTACACCTTC
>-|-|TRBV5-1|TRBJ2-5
CASSLGRGETQYF
TGCGCCAGCAGCTTGGGCAGGGGAGAGACCCAGTACTTC
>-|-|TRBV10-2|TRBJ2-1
CASSESVLYRRNEQFF
TGCGCCAGCAGTGAGTCGGTACTATATAGACGCAATGAGCAGTTCTTC
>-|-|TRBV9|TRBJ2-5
CASSAEVGLLGETQYF
TGTGCCAGCAGCGCAGAAGTGGGGCTTCTTGGAGAGACCCAGTACTTC
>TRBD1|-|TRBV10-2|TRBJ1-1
CASSNIGDRGMNTEAFF
TGCGCCAGCAGTAATATAGGGGACAGAGGGATGAACACTGAAGCTTTCTTT
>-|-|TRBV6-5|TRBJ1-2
CASSYSQETRRYGYTF
TGTGCCAGCAGTTACTCCCAGGAAACCCGACGGTATGGCTACACCTTC
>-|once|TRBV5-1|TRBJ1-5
CASSLDQGDQPQHF
TGCGCCAGCAGCTTGGATCAGGGCGATCAGCCCCAGCATTTT
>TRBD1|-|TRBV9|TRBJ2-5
CASSVEQGVGATQYF
TGTGCCAGCAGCGTAGAACAGGGGGTCGGGGCCACCCAGTACTTC
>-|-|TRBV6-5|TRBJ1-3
CASSYSRGPSGNTIYF
TGTGCCAGCAGTTACTCGCGCGGGCCGTCTGGAAACACCATATATTTT
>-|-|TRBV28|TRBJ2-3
CASSRGDTQYF
TGTGCCAGCTCCCGAGGGGATACGCAGTATTTT
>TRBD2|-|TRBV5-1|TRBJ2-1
CASSLTAGGNEQFF
TGCGCCAGCAGCTTGACGGCGGGGGGCAATGAGCAGTTCTTC
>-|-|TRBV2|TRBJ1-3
CASSADTADTIYF
TGTGCCAGCAGTGCCGACACGGCAGACACCATATATTTT
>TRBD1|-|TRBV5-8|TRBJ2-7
CASSFGQGSLVEQYF
TGTGCCAGCAGCTTCGGACAGGGGAGCTTAGTGGAGCAGTACTTC
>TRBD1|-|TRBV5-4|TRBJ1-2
CASSRDSSWGYTF
TGTGCCAGCAGCCGGGACAGCTCTTGGGGCTACACCTTC
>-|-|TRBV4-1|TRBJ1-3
CASSQDAAAASLNTIYF
TGCGCCAGCAGCCAAGATGCTGCGGCAGCCTCCTTAAACACCATATATTTT
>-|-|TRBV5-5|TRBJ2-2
CASSLTGTNTGELFF
TGTGCCAGCAGCTTGACAGGGACAAACACCGGGGAGCTGTTTTTT
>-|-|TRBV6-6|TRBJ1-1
CASSYSRGFNTEAFF
TGTGCCAGCAGTTACTCGAGGGGGTTTAACACTGAAGCTTTCTTT
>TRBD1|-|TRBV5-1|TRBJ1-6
CASSYGQGENSPLHF
TGCGCCAGCAGCTACGGACAGGGGGAAAATTCACCCCTCCACTTT
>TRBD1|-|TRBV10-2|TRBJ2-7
CATTGTGTYEQYF
TGCGCCACTACCGGGACAGGGACCTACGAGCAGTACTTC
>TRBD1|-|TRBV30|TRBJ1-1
CAWSTPRGRNTEAFF
TGTGCCTGGAGCACCCCCAGGGGGCGTAACACTGAAGCTTTCTTT
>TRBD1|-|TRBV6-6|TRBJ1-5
CASRPLDRASDQPQHF
TGTGCCAGCAGACCCCTCGACAGGGCTTCTGATCAGCCCCAGCATTTT
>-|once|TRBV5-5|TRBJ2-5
CASSPEGGTRTQYF
TGTGCCAGCAGTCCTGAGGGTGGAACTAGGACCCAGTACTTC
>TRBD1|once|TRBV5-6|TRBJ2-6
CASSGPGQGHSGANVLTF
TGTGCCAGCAGCGGACCGGGACAGGGACACTCTGGGGCCAACGTCCTGACTTTC
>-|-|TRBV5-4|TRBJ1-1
CASTVGVGLNTEAFF
TGTGCCAGCACCGTGGGAGTCGGGTTGAACACTGAAGCTTTCTTT
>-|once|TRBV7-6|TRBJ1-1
CASSFQRGLNTEAFF
TGTGCCAGCAGCTTTCAACGGGGATTGAACACTGAAGCTTTCTTT
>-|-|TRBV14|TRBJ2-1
CASSTGRGSSYNEQFF
TGTGCCAGCAGCACGGGAAGGGGGAGCTCCTACAATGAGCAGTTCTTC
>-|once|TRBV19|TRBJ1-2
CASNSGGSSPNYGYTF
TGTGCCAGTAACTCCGGAGGCAGTTCACCTAACTATGGCTACACCTTC